This T cell receptor (beta chain) was obtained from a study of blood T cell repertoires in COVID-19. Study-level background: Italy, Spain and the United States were the sources of the convalescent and acute COVID-19 samples. The cDNA or gDNA used as material had been derived from T cells, B-cell-depleted T cells, or PBMCs.

In the original analysis: Estimation of nucleated cell counts was performed using reference gene primer amplification. The repertoire was sequenced with immunoSEQ multiplex PCR; TCRdb's copy has only in-frame clones and lacks some. V, J and clone size are taken as reported in that table, and D and trimming were inferred from the DNA itself. The data contain about 250,000 clones, 80% to 90% of them singletons. CDR1 is SGHDN, CDR2 FVKESK, per germline. V lost 4 bases to trimming and J lost 8 bases; unmatched junction nucleotides: 10. The CDR3 contains 14 residues. This TCR was sampled from a man aged 35-49 years with active or convalescent COVID-19. Sequencing used peripheral blood. The V gene is TRBV14, the J gene TRBJ1-1; the match to TRBD1 covers 7 bases. CDR3 loop: CASSPVWAGGEAFF. The CDR3 DNA sequence: TGTGCCAGCAGCCCAGTTTGGGCAGGGGGAGAAGCTTTCTTT. The complete variable domain, with remaining parts taken from reference TRBV14 and TRBJ1-1, reads EAGVTQFPSHSVIEKGQTVTLRCDPISGHDNLYWYRRVMGKEIKFLLHFVKESKQDESGMPNNRFLAERTGGTYSTLKVQPAELEDSGVYFCASSPVWAGGEAFFGQGTRLTVV.